This record covers a single T cell receptor (beta chain). The antigen is unknown. This record comes from a study of T cells in Graves' hyperthyroidism and ophthalmopathy. The source material, RNA transcripts, was used to amplify TCR beta CDR3 regions. In the first-round RT-PCR of the TCR CDR3, the HTBI primer set was used. TCRdb analysed the multiplex PCR reads with MiXCR anew, one entry per CDR3 protein. The table shows more than 500,000 distinct CDR3 sequences, with 46% occurring only once. Germline V gives CDR1 MGHRA, CDR2 YSYEKL. The CDR3 is made up of 16 amino acids. V was cut by 4 bases and J by 0 bases, with 15 bases left in between. Findings and limits, study-wide: In simple terms, a model built on 13 V-J features told ophthalmopathy apart from stable hyperthyroidism.

Clinical symptoms, serum thyroxine, TRAb, thyroid ultrasound and orbital computed tomography established diagnosis. The chain joins TRBV4-1 to TRBJ1-2; D is possibly TRBD1 (6 bases). Sequenced material: peripheral blood or thyroid tissue (not recorded which). This TCR derives from an adult woman with Graves' disease, either hyperthyroidism or ophthalmopathy (not recorded which). The CDR3 here is CASSPRTVPANYGYTF. In DNA form, the CDR3 reads TGCGCCAGCAGCCCCCGGACAGTCCCAGCTAACTATGGCTACACCTTC.